This T cell receptor beta chain came from a study of blood T cell repertoires in COVID-19 (dated by TCRdb to the early 2020s). Background for the entire study: The collaborator samples originated in the United States, Italy and Spain and spanned the acute and convalescent phases of COVID-19. The prospective study material was composed of cDNA or gDNA derived from T cells, B-cell-depleted T cells, or PBMCs. Subjects who had been exposed to COVID-19, were actively infected with it, or had recovered from it provided the deeply sampled blood TCRbeta repertoires that made up the dataset. The repertoires were released in a freely available public database meant as a resource for research on the immune response to SARS-CoV-2. Samples came from the ongoing ImmuneRACE study (first 160 participants) plus 1,254 subjects from 6 global collaborators. The sample metadata nearly always contained a de-identified subject ID, COVID-19 status, age in years and sex. Where HLA class I and class II types were available, the types were taken from metadata supplied by the sample provider, not from assay-based typing.

What the research found in general, with its limitations: The amount of clinical and demographic metadata varied by source and participant and was provided uncurated.

A word on this clone: Its antigen is unknown. Base qualities are missing; no much larger clone stands one base away.

Collaborating institutions collected whole blood in K2EDTA tubes following their own protocols. Collaborator samples were shipped for TCRbeta analysis as frozen whole blood, isolated PBMCs, or DNA extracted from either sample type. TCRbeta CDR3 regions were amplified from genomic DNA by means of the immunoSEQ Assay, a bias-controlled multiplex PCR. From the authors' description of their analysis: The number of nucleated cells in each sample was estimated by amplification of reference gene primers within the assay. To quantify the absolute abundance of each unique TCRbeta CDR3 rearrangement, sequence reads were collapsed and filtered. For each sample, productive Simpson clonality was calculated as the square root of Simpson's diversity index across productive rearrangements. Sourced from immuneACCESS, this table was stored by TCRdb with only in-frame sequences that have V and J called. A share of the clones is absent; for the studies checked, an unresolved V gene accounts for under half, and the remainder has no known explanation. V and J calls and clone size are as listed in that table; D and trimming were resolved from the DNA. The sample table shows 200,000 to 300,000 clones, and 80% to 90% are seen once. Roughly 3.7% of the sample lies in the top ten.

The specimen sequenced was peripheral blood. This receptor was taken from a woman aged 40-49 years with acute or convalescent COVID-19.

The DNA sequence is given as TGTGCCAGCAGGGTTTTGGGCCAGCCTGGTTCACCCCTCCACTTT. Translated, this is CASRVLGQPGSPLHF. Here the chain combines TRBV2 and TRBJ1-6, with no D gene named confidently. Spanning cysteine to phenylalanine, the CDR3 consists of 15 amino acids. Solely the CDR3 DNA is kept, with 45 bases framed from the first base. V is cut by 6 bases and J by 9 bases, and the space between the germline ends is 18 bases. Taken from the germline V gene, the CDR1 and CDR2 loops are SNHLY and FYNNEI.